The present T cell receptor beta chain was sequenced within a study of shared clonotypes between healthy human individuals. Study-wide results and caveats: Non-shared clonotypes showed lower generation probabilities than clonotypes common to all four donors. With several donors compared, roughly 5% of naive CD4 clonotypes were shared. What naive subsets generally showed was a larger estimated richness than memory subsets showed.

Data came from immunoSEQ multiplex PCR; TCRdb stores just in-frame clones and leaves some out. The data show some 550,000 clones, approximately 97% seen once. None of the donors, who were healthy HIV-negative adults, had recently had acute infections or vaccinations. Germline assignment: CDR1 MDHEN and CDR2 SYDVKM. Trimming pared 2 bases from V and 1 base from J, leaving 12 bases between. This CDR3 comprises 15 residues. A single count supports this clone. Its antigen is still unknown. This TCR derives from a woman in her 30s in good health. Specimen: naive CD4+ T cells sorted from blood. Subset specified: CD45RA+ positively selected. This chain links TRBV28 with TRBJ2-7; D remains unclear. CDR3 sequence: CASSLGASESYEQYF. CDR3 sequence (DNA): TGTGCCAGCAGTTTAGGCGCCTCAGAATCCTACGAGCAGTACTTC.